This T cell receptor beta chain was obtained from a study of immune cell composition in non-small cell lung cancer (TCRdb year 2017). About the full investigation: Histologic subtype, mostly lung adenocarcinoma or squamous cell carcinoma, was determined with H&E together with p63, CK5, Napsin A and TTF-1 immunohistochemistry. Several tumour specimens with TCR-beta data were rare histological subtypes and were excluded from the subtype comparisons. For supplementary cohort #1, made up of 10 lung adenocarcinoma cases, paired tumour/lung TCR-beta sequencing was done and TIL populations were generated so that tumour reactivity could be assessed. TCR-beta sequencing (Adaptive Biotechnologies) was performed on a few dozen paired NSCLC tumour and non-adjacent lung specimens plus 26 tumour-only specimens.

Results the study describes overall, beyond this receptor: Across around 10 adenocarcinoma cases, TIL tumour reactivity correlated strongly with maximal tumour-associated clone frequency but not with overall clonality. The reactivity cohort included only around ten cases, and whether tumour-reactive clones share sequences with the dominant in vivo tumour-associated clones was not shown. Significantly higher Top 10 clone scores and productive clonality were observed in lung squamous cell carcinoma than in lung adenocarcinoma tumours. Tumour-associated clones >0.5% were found in nearly half of NSCLC cases, namely in approximately 30% of adenocarcinomas versus less than 85% of squamous carcinomas. Smoking pack-years did not significantly correlate with tumour TCR-beta clonality.

Concerning this clone itself: Its binding antigen is unknown. No much larger clone is present one base from it, and per-base qualities are unavailable.

From frozen aliquots of unsorted single-cell suspensions, genomic DNA was isolated using the QIAamp DNA kit. Surgically resected non-small cell lung cancer tissue was used for the tumour samples. Tissues were received within 2 hours of resection and processed immediately into single-cell suspensions. Tissue was broken up mechanically, digested enzymatically with DNase I, collagenase I and hyaluronidase for 30 to 35 minutes at 37 degrees C, and then filtered and RBC-lysed. A two-step multiplex PCR amplified TCR-beta CDR3 regions from genomic DNA, and the second step of the PCR added Illumina-compatible adaptors. As a commercial immunoSEQ service, TCR-beta immunosequencing was carried out on an Illumina platform. Turning to the authors' computational methods: Repertoires were summarised as Top 10 Clones, the percentage of T-cell templates from the ten most frequent sequences, and productive clonality. Productive clonality ranged from 0 to 1, with 1 indicating a monoclonal population. Tumour-associated clones, identified using log10 scatter plots, were defined as sequences that made up at least 0.1% of tumour T-cell templates and were not found in the matched non-adjacent lung. Student's t-tests were used for two-group comparisons, ANOVA for comparisons across stages, and linear regression for relationships, with analyses done in GraphPad Prism7 and R. TCRdb took over this immuneACCESS table, retaining in-frame rearrangements with V and J assigned. Such tables are incomplete; in checked studies, under half of the missing clones stem from an unresolved V gene, and the remainder is unexplained. V, J and clone size were drawn from that table, and D and trimming were deduced from the DNA. The sample yields around 10,000 clones; about 60% were counted once. The ten largest clones represent under 20% of the sample.

Here V drops 0 bases and J drops 1 base, and the junction holds 0 bases not matched to any gene. From a lookup of the germline V gene (reference sequence), CDR1 and CDR2 are SGHNT and YYREEE. Measured from the cysteine to the phenylalanine, the CDR3 is 16 residues long. Solely the CDR3 DNA is kept, with 48 bases framed from the first base. What was sequenced was lung tumor tissue. This chain is built from TRBV5-4 and TRBJ2-2, with TRBD2 identical over 10 junction bases. This TCR came from a human donor with non-small cell lung cancer. The DNA is TGTGCCAGCAGCTTGGGACTAGCGGGGAACACCGGGGAGCTGTTTTTT. The encoded protein is CASSLGLAGNTGELFF.